The 3 T cell receptor beta chains below were found in one sample sequenced in a study of shared clonotypes between healthy human individuals (dated by TCRdb to 2018 to 2021). The method was the immunoSEQ multiplex PCR assay. TCRdb took over this immuneACCESS table, retaining in-frame rearrangements with V and J assigned. Such tables are incomplete; in checked studies, under half of the missing clones stem from an unresolved V gene, and the remainder is unexplained. Recorded for this sample are millions of clones; roughly 94% of them occurred a single time. Roughly 0.13% of the sample rests with the top ten. The source material was naive CD4+ T cells sorted from blood. In the paper's terms, the cell subset or site label means: CD45RA+ positively selected. These receptors were taken from a man between 18 and 29 years old in good health.

The V gene is TRBV2, the J gene TRBJ2-7, with D perhaps TRBD2 (5 bases). Trimming took 5 bases from V and 1 from J, leaving 18 bases between them. Germline CDR1 reads SNHLY; CDR2 reads FYNNEI. The CDR3 has 16 amino acids. The CDR3 DNA is TGTGCCAGCAGTCCACGGACTTTCGGAGCTTCCTACGAGCAGTACTTC. Its protein is CASSPRTFGASYEQYF.

The J gene is TRBJ2-7, the V gene TRBV10-3; 15 nucleotides match TRBD2. The CDR3 sequence is 16 residues long. Trimming at V came to 4 bases and at J to 3 bases, leaving 4 bases not matched to a gene. Germline V CDR1 and CDR2: ENHRY, SYGVKD. CDR3 DNA sequence: TGTGCCATCAGTGCCGGGACTAGCGGGAGGTACTACGAGCAGTACTTC. Amino acids: CAISAGTSGRYYEQYF.

This sequence joins TRBV5-1 and TRBJ2-3; 10 positions match TRBD2. CDR1 SGHRS and CDR2 YFSETQ come from the germline V gene. This CDR3 has 15 residues. Trimming took 4 bases from V and 5 from J; bases not matched to a gene: 7. The CDR3 reads CASSPSSGRGDTQYF. The CDR3 bases are TGCGCCAGCAGCCCCTCTAGCGGGAGAGGAGATACGCAGTATTTT. Together with reference TRBV5-1 and TRBJ2-3, the CDR3 gives the full variable domain: KAGVTQTPRYLIKTRGQQVTLSCSPISGHRSVSWYQQTPGQGLQFLFEYFSETQRNKGNFPGRFSGRQFSNSRSEMNVSTLELGDSALYLCASSPSSGRGDTQYFGPGTRLTVL.